This TCR beta chain was captured by sequencing in a study of OX40 agonist ivuxolimab in advanced cancers. Background on the study: Three patients had partial responses: one hepatocellular carcinoma, two cutaneous melanoma.

Study findings and constraints: Some of the lowest clonal expansion was seen in partial responders at 0.1-3.0 mg/kg.

TCRdb keeps only in-frame clones here, not all; method: immunoSEQ multiplex PCR. The sample contains approximately 80,000 clones, about 93% of which appear only once. In regard to this clone: Its target is unknown.

This clonotype was sampled from an adult with an advanced solid tumor such as melanoma, head and neck, liver or kidney cancer. Source: CD4+ or CD8+ T cells sorted from blood, taken in a trial of the OX40 agonist ivuxolimab.

For the CDR3, the DNA is TGCGCCAGCAGCCGTGGACAGGTTCAAGAGACCCAGTACTTC. Amino acids: CASSRGQVQETQYF. This chain joins TRBV5-1 and TRBJ2-5; 7 positions match TRBD1. Unmatched junction bases numbered 5, after V lost 4 bases and J lost 2 bases. Germline V gene sequence: CDR1 SGHRS, CDR2 YFSETQ. The CDR3 has 14 amino acids. Supplemented by reference TRBV5-1 and TRBJ2-5, the full variable domain reads KAGVTQTPRYLIKTRGQQVTLSCSPISGHRSVSWYQQTPGQGLQFLFEYFSETQRNKGNFPGRFSGRQFSNSRSEMNVSTLELGDSALYLCASSRGQVQETQYFGPGTRLLVL.